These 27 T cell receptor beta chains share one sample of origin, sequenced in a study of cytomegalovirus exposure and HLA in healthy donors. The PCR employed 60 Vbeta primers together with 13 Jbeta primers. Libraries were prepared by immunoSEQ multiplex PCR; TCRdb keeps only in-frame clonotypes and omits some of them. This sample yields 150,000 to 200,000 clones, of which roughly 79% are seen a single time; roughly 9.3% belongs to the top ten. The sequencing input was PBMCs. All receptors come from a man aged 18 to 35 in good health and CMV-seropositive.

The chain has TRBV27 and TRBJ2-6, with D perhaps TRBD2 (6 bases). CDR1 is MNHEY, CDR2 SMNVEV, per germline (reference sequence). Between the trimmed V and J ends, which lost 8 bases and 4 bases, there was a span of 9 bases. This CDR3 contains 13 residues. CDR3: CASGGWGANVLTF. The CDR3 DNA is TGTGCCAGCGGGGGGTGGGGGGCCAACGTCCTGACTTTC.

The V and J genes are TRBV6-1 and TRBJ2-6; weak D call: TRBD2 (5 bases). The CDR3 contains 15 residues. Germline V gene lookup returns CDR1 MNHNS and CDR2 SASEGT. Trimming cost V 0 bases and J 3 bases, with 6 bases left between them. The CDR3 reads CASSEARVGANVLTF. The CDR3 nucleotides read TGTGCCAGCAGTGAAGCGAGGGTTGGGGCCAACGTCCTGACTTTC.

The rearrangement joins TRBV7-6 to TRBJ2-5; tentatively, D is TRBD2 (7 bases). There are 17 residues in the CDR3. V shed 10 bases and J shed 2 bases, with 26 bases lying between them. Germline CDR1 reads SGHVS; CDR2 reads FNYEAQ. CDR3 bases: TGTGCCACCTCCGGACTAGTGGGGGCCTTGGGTCAAGAGACCCAGTACTTC. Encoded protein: CATSGLVGALGQETQYF. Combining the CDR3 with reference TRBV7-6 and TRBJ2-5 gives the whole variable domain GAGVSQSPRYKVTKRGQDVALRCDPISGHVSLYWYRQALGQGPEFLTYFNYEAQQDKSGLPNDRFSAERPEGSISTLTIQRTEQRDSAMYRCATSGLVGALGQETQYFGPGTRLLVL.

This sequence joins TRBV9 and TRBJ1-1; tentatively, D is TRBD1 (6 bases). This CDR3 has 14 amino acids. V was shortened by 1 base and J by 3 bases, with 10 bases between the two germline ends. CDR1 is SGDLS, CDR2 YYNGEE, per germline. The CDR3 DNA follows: TGTGCCAGCAGCGTATCGGGGGGCTACACTGAAGCTTTCTTT. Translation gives CASSVSGGYTEAFF.

CDR3 loop: CASSQSGGVGETQYF. The CDR3, as DNA: TGTGCCAGCAGCCAATCGGGGGGCGTGGGGGAGACCCAGTACTTC. The J gene is TRBJ2-5, the V gene TRBV4-2, with D perhaps matching TRBD2 (7 bases). V shed 2 bases and J shed 5 bases, with 15 bases lying between them. The CDR3 is 15 residues long. The germline V gene encodes CDR1 LGHNA and CDR2 YNFKEQ.

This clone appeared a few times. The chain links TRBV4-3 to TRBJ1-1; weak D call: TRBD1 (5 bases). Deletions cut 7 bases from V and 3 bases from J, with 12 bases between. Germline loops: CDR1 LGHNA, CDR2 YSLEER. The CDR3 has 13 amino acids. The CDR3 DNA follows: TGCGCCAGCAAAGGAGGGGCTTACACTGAAGCTTTCTTT. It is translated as CASKGGAYTEAFF.

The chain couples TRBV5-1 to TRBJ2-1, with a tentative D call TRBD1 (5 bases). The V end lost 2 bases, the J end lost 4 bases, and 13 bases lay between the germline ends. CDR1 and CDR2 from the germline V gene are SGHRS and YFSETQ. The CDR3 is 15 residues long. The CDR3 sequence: CASSFTGDSYNEQFF. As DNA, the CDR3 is TGCGCCAGCAGCTTTACAGGCGATAGTTACAATGAGCAGTTCTTC.

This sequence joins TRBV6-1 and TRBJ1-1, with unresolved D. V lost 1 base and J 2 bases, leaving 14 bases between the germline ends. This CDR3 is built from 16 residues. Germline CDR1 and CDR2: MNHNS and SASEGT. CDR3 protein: CASSEENSQLNTEAFF. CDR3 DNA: TGTGCCAGCAGTGAAGAGAACAGCCAACTTAACACTGAAGCTTTCTTT.

CDR3 in amino acids: CASSLMGDNEQYF. DNA for the CDR3: TGTGCCAGCAGTTTAATGGGGGACAACGAGCAGTACTTC. This chain links TRBV28 with TRBJ2-7; D possibly corresponds to TRBD1 (6 bases). This CDR3 is 13 amino acids long. The germline V gene encodes CDR1 MDHEN and CDR2 SYDVKM. The V and J ends lost 2 bases and 5 bases respectively, with 10 bases between them.

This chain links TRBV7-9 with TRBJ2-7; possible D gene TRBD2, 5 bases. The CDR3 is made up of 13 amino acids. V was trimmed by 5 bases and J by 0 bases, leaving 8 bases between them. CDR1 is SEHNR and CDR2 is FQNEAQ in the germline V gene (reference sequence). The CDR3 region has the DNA TGTGCCAGCAGCGCTCTAGCCTCCTACGAGCAGTACTTC. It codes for CASSALASYEQYF.

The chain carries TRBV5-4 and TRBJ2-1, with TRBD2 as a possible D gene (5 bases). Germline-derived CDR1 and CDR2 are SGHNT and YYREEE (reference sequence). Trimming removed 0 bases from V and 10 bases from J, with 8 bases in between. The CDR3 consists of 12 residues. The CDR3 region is CASSLGTGEQFF. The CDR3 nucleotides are TGTGCCAGCAGCTTGGGTACGGGAGAGCAGTTCTTC.

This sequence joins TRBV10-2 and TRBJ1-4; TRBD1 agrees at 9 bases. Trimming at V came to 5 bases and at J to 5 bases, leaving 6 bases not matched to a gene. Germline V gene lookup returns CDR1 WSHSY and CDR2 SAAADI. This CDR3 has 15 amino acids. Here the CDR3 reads CASSPPGQGNEKLFF. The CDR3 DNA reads TGCGCCAGCAGTCCTCCTGGACAGGGGAATGAAAAACTGTTTTTT.

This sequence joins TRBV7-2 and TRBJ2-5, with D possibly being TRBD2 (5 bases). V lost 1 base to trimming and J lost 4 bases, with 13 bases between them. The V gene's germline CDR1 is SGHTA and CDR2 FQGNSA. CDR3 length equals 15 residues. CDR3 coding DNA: TGTGCCAGCAGCTTAGTAGGCGGGCCACCAGAGACCCAGTACTTC. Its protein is CASSLVGGPPETQYF.

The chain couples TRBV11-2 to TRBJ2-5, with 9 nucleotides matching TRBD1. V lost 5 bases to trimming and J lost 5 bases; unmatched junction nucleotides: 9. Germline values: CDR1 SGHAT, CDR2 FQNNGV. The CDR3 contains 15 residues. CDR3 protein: CASSAPDTGGETQYF. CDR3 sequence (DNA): TGTGCCAGCAGCGCCCCAGATACAGGGGGCGAGACCCAGTACTTC. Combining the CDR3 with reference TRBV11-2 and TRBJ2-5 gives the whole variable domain EAGVAQSPRYKIIEKRQSVAFWCNPISGHATLYWYQQILGQGPKLLIQFQNNGVVDDSQLPKDRFSAERLKGVDSTLKIQPAKLEDSAVYLCASSAPDTGGETQYFGPGTRLLVL.

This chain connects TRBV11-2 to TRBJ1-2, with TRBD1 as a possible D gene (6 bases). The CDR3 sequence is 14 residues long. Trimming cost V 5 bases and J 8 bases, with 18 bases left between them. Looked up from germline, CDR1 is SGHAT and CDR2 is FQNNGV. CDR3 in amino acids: CASSPQQGVWGYTF. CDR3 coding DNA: TGTGCCAGCAGCCCCCAACAGGGAGTATGGGGCTACACCTTC.

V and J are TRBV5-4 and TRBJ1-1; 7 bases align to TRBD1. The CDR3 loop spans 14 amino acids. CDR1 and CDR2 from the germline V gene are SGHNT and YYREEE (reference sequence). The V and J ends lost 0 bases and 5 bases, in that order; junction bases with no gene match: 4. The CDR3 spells CASSLANRGTEAFF. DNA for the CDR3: TGTGCCAGCAGCTTGGCCAACAGGGGAACTGAAGCTTTCTTT.

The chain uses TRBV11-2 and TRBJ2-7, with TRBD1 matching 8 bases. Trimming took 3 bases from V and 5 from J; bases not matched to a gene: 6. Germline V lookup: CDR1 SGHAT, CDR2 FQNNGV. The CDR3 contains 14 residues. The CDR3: CASSFPDRENEQYF. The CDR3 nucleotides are TGTGCCAGCAGCTTTCCGGACAGGGAGAACGAGCAGTACTTC.

CDR3 DNA sequence: TGTGCCAGCAGCTTAAGCGACAGGGGGCTTTACGAGCAGTACTTC. The encoded protein is CASSLSDRGLYEQYF. This sequence joins TRBV11-2 and TRBJ2-7; 10 nucleotides agree with TRBD1. CDR1 SGHAT and CDR2 FQNNGV come from the germline V gene. The CDR3 is 15 residues long. V lost 2 bases, J lost 4 bases, and 5 bases stayed unmatched.

The CDR3 is CASSLGTGKSYEQYF. The CDR3 DNA is TGTGCCAGCAGCTTAGGGACAGGGAAATCCTACGAGCAGTACTTC. The chain couples TRBV7-2 to TRBJ2-7, with 8 bases that match TRBD1. The germline gives CDR1 SGHTA, CDR2 FQGNSA. The junction had 3 bases not matched to a gene; V was cut back by 1 base and J by 1 base. This CDR3 comprises 15 residues.

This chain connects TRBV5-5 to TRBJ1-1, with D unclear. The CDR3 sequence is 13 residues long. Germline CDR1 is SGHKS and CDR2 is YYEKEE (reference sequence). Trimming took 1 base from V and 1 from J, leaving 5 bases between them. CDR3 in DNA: TGTGCCAGCAGCTTGACAGAGAACACTGAAGCTTTCTTT. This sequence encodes CASSLTENTEAFF.

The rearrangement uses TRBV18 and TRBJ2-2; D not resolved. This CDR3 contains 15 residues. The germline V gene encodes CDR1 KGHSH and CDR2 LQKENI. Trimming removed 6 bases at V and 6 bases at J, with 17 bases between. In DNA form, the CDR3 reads TGTGCCAGCTCGACCTACCGGAGCGTATCCGGGGAGCTGTTTTTT. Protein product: CASSTYRSVSGELFF.

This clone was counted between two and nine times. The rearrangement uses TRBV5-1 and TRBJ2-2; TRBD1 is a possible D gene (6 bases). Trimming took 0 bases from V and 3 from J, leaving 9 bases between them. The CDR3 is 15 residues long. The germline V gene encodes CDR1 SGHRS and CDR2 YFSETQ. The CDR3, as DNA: TGCGCCAGCAGCTTGGCAGGGGTGGACACCGGGGAGCTGTTTTTT. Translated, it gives CASSLAGVDTGELFF.

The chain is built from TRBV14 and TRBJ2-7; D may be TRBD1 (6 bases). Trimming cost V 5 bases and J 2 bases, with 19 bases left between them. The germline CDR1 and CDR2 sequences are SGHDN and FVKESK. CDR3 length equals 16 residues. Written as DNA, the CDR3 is TGTGCCAGCAGCGCCCGGCCCGGGACAATCCCCTACGAGCAGTACTTC. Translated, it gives CASSARPGTIPYEQYF.

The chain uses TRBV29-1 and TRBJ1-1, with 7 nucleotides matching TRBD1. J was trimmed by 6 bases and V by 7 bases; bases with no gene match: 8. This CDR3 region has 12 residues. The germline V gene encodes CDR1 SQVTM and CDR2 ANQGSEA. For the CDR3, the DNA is TGCAGCGGATCCCAGGGGGTCCCTGAAGCTTTCTTT. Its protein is CSGSQGVPEAFF.

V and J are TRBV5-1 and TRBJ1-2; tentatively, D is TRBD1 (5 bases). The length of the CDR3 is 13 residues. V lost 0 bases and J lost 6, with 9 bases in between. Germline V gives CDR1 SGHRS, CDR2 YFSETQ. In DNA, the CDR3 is TGCGCCAGCAGCTTGGAGGTGACAGATGGCTACACCTTC. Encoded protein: CASSLEVTDGYTF.

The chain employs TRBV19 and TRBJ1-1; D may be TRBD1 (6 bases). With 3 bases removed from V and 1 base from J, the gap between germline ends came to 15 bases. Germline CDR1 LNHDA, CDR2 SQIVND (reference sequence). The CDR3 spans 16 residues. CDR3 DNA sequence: TGTGCCAGTAGTATGCAACAGGGCTGGGGGAACACTGAAGCTTTCTTT. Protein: CASSMQQGWGNTEAFF.

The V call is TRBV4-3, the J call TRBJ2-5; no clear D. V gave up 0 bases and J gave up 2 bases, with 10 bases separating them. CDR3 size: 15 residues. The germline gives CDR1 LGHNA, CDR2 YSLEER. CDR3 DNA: TGCGCCAGCAGCCAAGATCCGTCAGGACAAGAGACCCAGTACTTC. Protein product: CASSQDPSGQETQYF.